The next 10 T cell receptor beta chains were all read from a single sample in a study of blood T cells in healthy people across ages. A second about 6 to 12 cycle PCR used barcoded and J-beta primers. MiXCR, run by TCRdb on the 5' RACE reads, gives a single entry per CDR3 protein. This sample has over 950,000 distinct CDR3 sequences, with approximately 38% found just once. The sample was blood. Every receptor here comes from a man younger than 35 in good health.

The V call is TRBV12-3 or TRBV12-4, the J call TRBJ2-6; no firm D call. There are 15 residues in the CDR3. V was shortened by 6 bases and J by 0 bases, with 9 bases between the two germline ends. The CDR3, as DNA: TGTGCCAGCAGCAAACCCGGCTCTGGGGCCAACGTCCTGACTTTC. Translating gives CASSKPGSGANVLTF.

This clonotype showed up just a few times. CDR3 residues: CASTPAGPDTQYF. CDR3 nucleotides: TGTGCCAGCACCCCCGCGGGCCCAGATACGCAGTATTTT. The chain is built from TRBV12-3 or TRBV12-4 and TRBJ2-3, with D possibly TRBD2 on 5 matching bases. The CDR3 loop spans 13 amino acids. The V end lost 7 bases, the J end lost 4 bases, and 12 bases lay between the germline ends.

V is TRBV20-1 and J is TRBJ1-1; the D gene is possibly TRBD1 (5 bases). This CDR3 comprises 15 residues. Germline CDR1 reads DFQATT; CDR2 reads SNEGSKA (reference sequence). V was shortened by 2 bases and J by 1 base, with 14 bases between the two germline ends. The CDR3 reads CSARYSFGGNTEAFF. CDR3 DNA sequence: TGCAGTGCTAGATACTCGTTCGGGGGGAACACTGAAGCTTTCTTT.

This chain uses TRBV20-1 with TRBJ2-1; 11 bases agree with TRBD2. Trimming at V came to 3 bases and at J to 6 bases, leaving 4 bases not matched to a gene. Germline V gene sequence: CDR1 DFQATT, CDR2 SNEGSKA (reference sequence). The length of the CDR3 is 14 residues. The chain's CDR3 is CSASGTSGINEQFF. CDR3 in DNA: TGCAGTGCTAGCGGGACTAGCGGAATCAATGAGCAGTTCTTC.

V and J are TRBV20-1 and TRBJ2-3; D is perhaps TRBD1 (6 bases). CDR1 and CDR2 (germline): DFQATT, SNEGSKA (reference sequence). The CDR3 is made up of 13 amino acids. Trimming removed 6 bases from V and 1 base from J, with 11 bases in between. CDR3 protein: CSAGAGRTDTQYF. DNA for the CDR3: TGCAGTGCGGGGGCAGGCCGCACAGATACGCAGTATTTT.

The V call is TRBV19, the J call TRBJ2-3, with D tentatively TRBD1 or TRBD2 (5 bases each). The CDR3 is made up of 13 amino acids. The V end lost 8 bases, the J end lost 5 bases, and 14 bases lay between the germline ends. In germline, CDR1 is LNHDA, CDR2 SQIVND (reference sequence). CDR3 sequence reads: CASLQGEEDTQYF. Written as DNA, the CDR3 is TGTGCCAGTCTGCAGGGAGAGGAAGATACGCAGTATTTT. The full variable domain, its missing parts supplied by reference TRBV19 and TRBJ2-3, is DGGITQSPKYLFRKEGQNVTLSCEQNLNHDAMYWYRQDPGQGLRLIYYSQIVNDFQKGDIAEGYSVSREKKESFPLTVTSAQKNPTAFYLCASLQGEEDTQYFGPGTRLTVL.

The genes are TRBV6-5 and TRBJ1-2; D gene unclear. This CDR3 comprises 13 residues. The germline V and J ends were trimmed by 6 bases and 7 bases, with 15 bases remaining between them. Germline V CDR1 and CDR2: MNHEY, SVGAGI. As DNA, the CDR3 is TGTGCCAGCAGCCCTGACGGCCAGTCTGGCTACACCTTC. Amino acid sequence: CASSPDGQSGYTF.

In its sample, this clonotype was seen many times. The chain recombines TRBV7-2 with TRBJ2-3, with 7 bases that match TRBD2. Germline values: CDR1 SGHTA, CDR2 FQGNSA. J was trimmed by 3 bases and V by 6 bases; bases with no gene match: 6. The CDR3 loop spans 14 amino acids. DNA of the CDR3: TGTGCCAGCAGTTCGGGACTATCAACAGATACGCAGTATTTT. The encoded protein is CASSSGLSTDTQYF. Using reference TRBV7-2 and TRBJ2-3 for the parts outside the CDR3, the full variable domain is GAGVSQSPSNKVTEKGKDVELRCDPISGHTALYWYRQSLGQGLEFLIYFQGNSAPDKSGLPSDRFSAERTGGSVSTLTIQRTQQEDSAVYLCASSSGLSTDTQYFGPGTRLTVL.

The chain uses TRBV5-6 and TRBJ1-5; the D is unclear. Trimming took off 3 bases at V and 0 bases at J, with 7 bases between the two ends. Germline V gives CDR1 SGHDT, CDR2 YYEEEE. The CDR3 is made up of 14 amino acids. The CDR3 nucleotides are TGTGCCAGCAGCTGGCATAATAGCAATCAGCCCCAGCATTTT. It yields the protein CASSWHNSNQPQHF.

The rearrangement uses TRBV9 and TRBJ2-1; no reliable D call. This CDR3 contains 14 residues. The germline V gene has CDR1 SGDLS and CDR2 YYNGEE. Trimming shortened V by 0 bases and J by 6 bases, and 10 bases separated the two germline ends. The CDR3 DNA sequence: TGTGCCAGCAGCGTAGTAATAGATAGCAATGAGCAGTTCTTC. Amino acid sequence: CASSVVIDSNEQFF.